Reported below is one T cell receptor beta chain. Study processing details: Estimated nucleated cell counts came from reference gene primer amplification. TCRdb keeps only in-frame clones here, not all; method: immunoSEQ multiplex PCR. The D gene and trimming were derived from the DNA, and the V and J assignments and clone size from that table. In the table there are 75,000 to 90,000 clones, around three quarters of which are singletons. This sample is part of a study of blood T cell repertoires in COVID-19. Study-level background: COVID-19 samples, acute and convalescent, were from the United States, Italy and Spain. Sources were T cells, B-cell-depleted T cells, or PBMCs; the material itself was cDNA or gDNA.

V shed 1 base and J 6 bases; nucleotides not matched to a gene: 4. The CDR3 runs to 16 residues. Germline CDR1 reads MNHEY; CDR2 reads SVGAGI. Sequenced: peripheral blood. The sequence derives from a woman aged 70-85 years with acute or convalescent COVID-19. This sequence joins TRBV6-5 and TRBJ2-1; the match to TRBD2 covers 12 bases. The CDR3 spells CASSYFPSGGANEQFF. The CDR3, as DNA: TGTGCCAGCAGTTACTTCCCTAGCGGGGGGGCCAATGAGCAGTTCTTC.